The TCR beta chain described here comes from a study of T cells in Graves' hyperthyroidism and ophthalmopathy. The CDR3 has 13 amino acids. Germline V gives CDR1 SNHLY, CDR2 FYNNEI. V lost 6 bases and J 7 bases, leaving 12 bases between the germline ends. Amplification yielded TCR beta CDR3 regions, with RNA transcripts as the source. TCR CDR3 underwent first-round RT-PCR with the HTBI primer set. TCRdb itself ran the multiplex PCR reads through MiXCR, one entry per CDR3 protein. The table lists some 760,000 distinct CDR3 sequences, 13% to 15% of them singletons. This clonotype has at least ten counts.

Sequenced sample: blood. The chain uses TRBV2 and TRBJ2-2; a possible D gene is TRBD2 (5 bases). This clonotype was obtained from a woman between 18 and 30 years old with Graves' hyperthyroidism. CDR3 DNA: TGTGCCAGCAGGGCCCCTAGCCGCGGGGAGCTGTTTTTT. Translation: CASRAPSRGELFF.